The T cell receptor (beta chain) under discussion was sequenced for a study of blood T cell repertoires in COVID-19. Study as a whole: Samples of COVID-19 (acute and convalescent) were obtained from the United States, Italy and Spain. T cells, B-cell-depleted T cells, or PBMCs supplied cDNA or gDNA.

Methods used by the authors: It was from reference gene primer amplification that nucleated cell counts were estimated. The repertoire was sequenced with immunoSEQ multiplex PCR; TCRdb's copy has only in-frame clones and lacks some. That table furnishes V, J and clone size, whereas the DNA furnished D and trimming. Altogether around 300,000 clones are present, roughly 89% being singletons, with the ten largest covering 3%. The sequence was obtained from a woman in her twenties or thirties with active or convalescent COVID-19. The sequencing input was peripheral blood.

CDR3 coding DNA: TGTGCCAGCAGTTCCACGACAGACATCACCCAGACCCTCCACTTT. It codes for CASSSTTDITQTLHF. The chain combines TRBV6-5 with TRBJ1-6, with TRBD1 as a possible D gene (5 bases). Trimming shortened V by 4 bases and J by 14 bases, and 21 bases separated the two germline ends. The germline gives CDR1 MNHEY, CDR2 SVGAGI. This CDR3 has 15 residues.